Sequencing of this TCR beta chain was carried out in a study of blood T cell repertoires in COVID-19. Libraries were prepared by immunoSEQ multiplex PCR; TCRdb keeps only in-frame clonotypes and omits some of them. The table shows approximately 270,000 clones, with just over 85% occurring only once. The CDR3 is 15 amino acids. J was trimmed by 6 bases and V by 2 bases; bases with no gene match: 5. Germline values: CDR1 SGHKS, CDR2 YYEKEE (reference sequence). The chain recombines TRBV5-5 with TRBJ2-3; TRBD2 matches 11 bases. The source material was PBMCs or T cells enriched from blood (not recorded which). The receptor's source is a man aged 35 to 55 who had recovered from COVID-19. This CDR3 reads CASSFSSGGPDTQYF. The CDR3 nucleotides read TGTGCCAGCAGCTTCTCTAGCGGGGGGCCGGATACGCAGTATTTT.